The next 29 T cell receptor beta chains were all read from a single sample in a study of cytomegalovirus exposure and HLA in healthy donors. The PCR had 60 Vbeta and 13 Jbeta primers. Sequenced by immunoSEQ multiplex PCR; TCRdb stores in-frame clones only, minus some. The table records 200,000 to 250,000 clones, over 65% of them present only once. Sequenced: PBMCs. The source is a woman in her sixties in good health and CMV-seropositive.

The V gene is TRBV14, the J gene TRBJ1-6; D remains unclear. V gave up 1 base and J gave up 4 bases, with 5 bases separating them. This CDR3 contains 14 residues. Germline V CDR1 and CDR2: SGHDN, FVKESK. CDR3 protein: CASSQGRYNSPLHF. The CDR3 DNA reads as TGTGCCAGCAGCCAAGGCCGGTATAATTCACCCCTCCACTTT. The full variable domain, completed using reference TRBV14 and TRBJ1-6, is EAGVTQFPSHSVIEKGQTVTLRCDPISGHDNLYWYRRVMGKEIKFLLHFVKESKQDESGMPNNRFLAERTGGTYSTLKVQPAELEDSGVYFCASSQGRYNSPLHFGNGTRLTVT.

The chain couples TRBV25-1 to TRBJ1-2, with D possibly matching TRBD1 (6 bases). V dropped 3 bases and J dropped 3 bases, with 17 bases sitting between them. The germline gives CDR1 MGHDK, CDR2 SYGVNS. The CDR3 extends over 16 amino acids. The CDR3 sequence: CASSDLERGYDYGYTF. As DNA, the CDR3 is TGTGCCAGCAGTGACCTAGAAAGGGGGTATGACTATGGCTACACCTTC.

In its sample, this clone was seen a few times. The gene calls are TRBV1 and TRBJ1-1; the D call TRBD1 from the table was never checked on the DNA. TRBV1 is annotated as a pseudogene. The CDR3 sequence is 11 residues long. The CDR3 sequence is CTRTVNTEAFF. In DNA form, the CDR3 reads TGCACCAGGACAGTGAACACTGAAGCTTTCTTT.

The chain combines TRBV7-2 with TRBJ2-7; 7 positions match TRBD1. The CDR3 length is 15 residues. V dropped 5 bases and J dropped 2; count of bases not matched to a gene: 9. The germline V gene has CDR1 SGHTA and CDR2 FQGNSA. The CDR3 DNA reads as TGTGCCAGCAGCACCTCTATGGGACAGACCTACGAGCAGTACTTC. Its translation: CASSTSMGQTYEQYF.

The chain couples TRBV5-1 to TRBJ2-6; unclear D gene. The CDR3 is made up of 15 amino acids. Trimming took 4 bases from V and 0 from J, leaving 8 bases between them. Germline-derived CDR1 and CDR2 are SGHRS and YFSETQ. The CDR3 spells CASSPSFSGANVLTF. In nucleotides, the CDR3 is TGCGCCAGCAGCCCTTCCTTCTCTGGGGCCAACGTCCTGACTTTC.

V usage is TRBV4-3 and J usage is TRBJ1-3; 10 nucleotides align to TRBD1. The CDR3 has 14 amino acids. V shed 4 bases and J 6 bases; nucleotides not matched to a gene: 3. The germline V gene has CDR1 LGHNA and CDR2 YSLEER. CDR3: CASSPTGGQNTIYF. DNA of the CDR3: TGCGCCAGCAGCCCGACAGGGGGCCAAAACACCATATATTTT.

The chain's CDR3 is CASSDRNYGYTF. The CDR3 coding sequence is TGTGCCAGCAGCGACAGGAACTATGGCTACACCTTC. The chain couples TRBV28 to TRBJ1-2, with D possibly TRBD1 on 6 matching bases. Germline V gives CDR1 MDHEN, CDR2 SYDVKM. The CDR3 is 12 amino acids. Trimming removed 6 bases at V and 2 bases at J, with 7 bases between.

The chain carries TRBV18 and TRBJ2-1; TRBD2 matches at 13 bases. The junction had 6 bases not matched to a gene; V was cut back by 3 bases and J by 4 bases. This CDR3 region has 17 residues. In germline, CDR1 is KGHSH, CDR2 LQKENI. In nucleotides, the CDR3 is TGTGCCAGCTCACCTCCCGGGACTAGCGGGGCTTACAATGAGCAGTTCTTC. Its protein product is CASSPPGTSGAYNEQFF.

The V call is TRBV10-3, the J call TRBJ2-5; 7 bases line up with TRBD1. The end of the DNA fits TRBJ2-7 better, so the J call may be wrong. CDR1 is ENHRY, CDR2 SYGVKD, per germline. CDR3 length equals 13 residues. The CDR3 here is CAMSGTEDYEQYF. The CDR3, as DNA: TGTGCCATGTCCGGGACAGAGGATTACGAGCAGTACTTC.

The chain employs TRBV9 and TRBJ1-4, with 8 positions matching TRBD1. The junction had 10 bases not matched to a gene; V was cut back by 4 bases and J by 8 bases. The CDR3 length is 15 residues. Germline V gene lookup returns CDR1 SGDLS and CDR2 YYNGEE. In DNA, the CDR3 is TGTGCCAGCAGCACCTCGGGACAGGTTAACGAAAAACTGTTTTTT. It translates to CASSTSGQVNEKLFF.

The sample holds one count of this clone. The CDR3 loop is CSVAGLAGGNSYNEQFF. CDR3 DNA: TGCAGCGTGGCGGGACTAGCGGGAGGGAACTCCTACAATGAGCAGTTCTTC. The chain is built from TRBV29-1 and TRBJ2-1, with TRBD2 matching 16 bases. CDR3 length: 17 residues. Germline V gene lookup returns CDR1 SQVTM and CDR2 ANQGSEA. V lost 6 bases to trimming and J lost 0 bases; unmatched junction nucleotides: 5.

The V call is TRBV4-1, the J call TRBJ2-1; D may be TRBD1 (6 bases). V lost 0 bases, J lost 4 bases, and 10 bases lay in between. Germline CDR1 is MGHRA and CDR2 is YSYEKL. The CDR3 contains 15 residues. CDR3 bases: TGCGCCAGCAGCCAAGATGGACAGCTTTACAATGAGCAGTTCTTC. It codes for CASSQDGQLYNEQFF.

V and J are TRBV18 and TRBJ2-3; D gene unclear. Looked up from germline, CDR1 is KGHSH and CDR2 is LQKENI. The CDR3 length is 13 residues. V dropped 0 bases and J dropped 6 bases, with 7 bases sitting between them. In nucleotides, the CDR3 is TGTGCCAGCTCACCACCAATGGGCGATACGCAGTATTTT. Translated: CASSPPMGDTQYF.

V usage is TRBV27 and J usage is TRBJ2-3; perhaps TRBD2 as D (6 bases). The length of the CDR3 is 17 residues. Germline CDR1 reads MNHEY; CDR2 reads SMNVEV (reference sequence). Trimming cost V 7 bases and J 4 bases, with 24 bases left between them. CDR3 coding DNA: TGTGCCAGCACCCCCGGGGCGGGGCCTTTTGGGGCAGATACGCAGTATTTT. Translating it yields CASTPGAGPFGADTQYF.

This chain uses TRBV5-1 with TRBJ1-5; a weak D match, TRBD1 (5 bases). This CDR3 spans 15 amino acids. V lost 2 bases and J lost 1, with 10 bases in between. CDR1 and CDR2 (germline): SGHRS, YFSETQ. The CDR3 spells CASSFEAGSNQPQHF. The DNA for the CDR3 is TGCGCCAGCAGCTTCGAGGCAGGGAGCAATCAGCCCCAGCATTTT.

V is TRBV29-1 and J is TRBJ1-2; the match to TRBD1 covers 9 bases. This CDR3 is 13 amino acids long. Germline V gives CDR1 SQVTM, CDR2 ANQGSEA. V was clipped by 4 bases and J by 1 base; unmatched bases: 1. Here the CDR3 reads CSVGTGDNYGYTF. As DNA, the CDR3 is TGCAGCGTTGGGACAGGGGATAACTATGGCTACACCTTC.

The V gene is TRBV6-5, the J gene TRBJ1-1; D is possibly TRBD1 (5 bases). The germline V and J ends were trimmed by 4 bases and 0 bases, with 6 bases remaining between them. Per germline, CDR1 MNHEY and CDR2 SVGAGI. The CDR3 is 13 residues long. The CDR3 here is CASSLTVNTEAFF. The CDR3 DNA follows: TGTGCCAGCAGTTTGACAGTGAACACTGAAGCTTTCTTT.

This clone has just a few counts. The V gene is TRBV30, the J gene TRBJ1-6; 10 bases are a match to TRBD1. Germline loops: CDR1 GTSNPN, CDR2 SVGIG (reference sequence). J was trimmed by 7 bases and V by 5 bases; bases with no gene match: 5. The CDR3 extends over 14 amino acids. DNA of the CDR3: TGTGCCTGGGACAGGGGGCTCTGGAATTCACCCCTCCACTTT. Residues: CAWDRGLWNSPLHF.

The chain links TRBV7-9 to TRBJ1-3; D is unclear. CDR3 length: 14 residues. The V and J ends lost 5 bases and 3 bases respectively, with 11 bases between them. Per germline, CDR1 SEHNR and CDR2 FQNEAQ (reference sequence). The CDR3 reads CASSGGEDGNTIYF. CDR3 sequence (DNA): TGTGCCAGCAGCGGCGGCGAGGATGGAAACACCATATATTTT.

This clone was observed a single time. The V gene is TRBV7-2, the J gene TRBJ1-2, with D perhaps matching TRBD1 (5 bases). Trimming took 1 base from V and 6 from J, leaving 12 bases between them. Germline CDR1 reads SGHTA; CDR2 reads FQGNSA. The CDR3 is made up of 14 amino acids. CDR3 protein: CASSLERWGHGYTF. Here the CDR3 DNA reads TGTGCCAGCAGCTTAGAAAGGTGGGGCCATGGCTACACCTTC.

On this clone itself: This sample also contains other DNA sequences that code for the same CDR3. The rearrangement uses TRBV7-9 and TRBJ1-1; 8 bases align to TRBD1. The CDR3 contains 15 residues. Germline-derived CDR1 and CDR2 are SEHNR and FQNEAQ (reference sequence). The ends lost 3 bases at V and 2 bases at J; junction bases unmatched: 5. CDR3 protein: CASSFVGQGNTEAFF. The CDR3 DNA sequence: TGTGCCAGCAGCTTCGTAGGACAGGGAAACACTGAAGCTTTCTTT.

The CDR3 DNA is TGTGCCAGTAGCCTTGGGGGAGGCCCTCGTCGGGAGGCCCAGTACTTC. The encoded protein is CASSLGGGPRREAQYF. This chain connects TRBV19 to TRBJ2-5; 7 bases map to TRBD2. In germline, CDR1 is LNHDA, CDR2 SQIVND (reference sequence). The CDR3 covers 16 residues. The V gene end was trimmed by 6 bases and the J gene end by 9 bases; junction bases not matched to a gene: 19.

This clone was seen a few times. V is TRBV7-9 and J is TRBJ2-7; 7 nucleotides line up with TRBD1. The junction had 18 bases not matched to a gene; V was cut back by 5 bases and J by 5 bases. The CDR3 is 17 amino acids. Per germline, CDR1 SEHNR and CDR2 FQNEAQ (reference sequence). Here the CDR3 reads CASSKTHGTARGDEQYF. The CDR3 region has the DNA TGTGCCAGCAGCAAGACCCACGGGACAGCTAGAGGAGACGAGCAGTACTTC.

The chain combines TRBV4-3 with TRBJ2-3, with TRBD2 matching over 8 bases. Germline V CDR1 and CDR2: LGHNA, YSLEER. Unmatched junction bases numbered 4, after V lost 1 base and J lost 4 bases. The CDR3 is made up of 15 amino acids. CDR3 protein: CASSQGNSGADTQYF. In nucleotides, the CDR3 is TGCGCCAGCAGCCAAGGGAATAGCGGGGCAGATACGCAGTATTTT.

V is TRBV27 and J is TRBJ1-5; a weak D match, TRBD1 (6 bases). V was trimmed by 5 bases and J by 2 bases, leaving 19 bases between them. Germline CDR1 is MNHEY and CDR2 is SMNVEV (reference sequence). The CDR3 is made up of 17 amino acids. CDR3 DNA: TGTGCCAGCAGTGCGATTCTGACAGGACTAGGCAATCAGCCCCAGCATTTT. Protein: CASSAILTGLGNQPQHF.

The rearrangement uses TRBV7-9 and TRBJ1-4, with D possibly being TRBD1 (6 bases). V was clipped by 2 bases and J by 5 bases, with 12 bases between them. Germline V gives CDR1 SEHNR, CDR2 FQNEAQ (reference sequence). CDR3 length equals 15 residues. This CDR3 is CASSLWTVGNEKLFF. CDR3 sequence (DNA): TGTGCCAGCAGCTTATGGACAGTGGGGAATGAAAAACTGTTTTTT.

This chain links TRBV4-1 with TRBJ2-5; TRBD1 agrees at 8 bases. The DNA end is a closer match to TRBJ2-7, so the J assignment may be wrong. Germline values: CDR1 MGHRA, CDR2 YSYEKL. The CDR3 sequence is 14 residues long. The CDR3, as DNA: TGCGCCAGCAGCCAAGGGACAGGGACCTACGAGCAGTACTTC. Amino acid sequence: CASSQGTGTYEQYF.

V usage is TRBV27 and J usage is TRBJ1-4; TRBD1 agrees at 7 bases. With V trimmed by 5 bases and J by 7 bases, 7 bases remained unmatched. In germline, CDR1 is MNHEY, CDR2 SMNVEV (reference sequence). The CDR3 spans 14 residues. CDR3 nucleotide sequence: TGTGCCAGCAGTATACAGGGGATGGGTGAAAAACTGTTTTTT. Encoded protein: CASSIQGMGEKLFF.

The chain is built from TRBV5-1 and TRBJ2-7, with 10 bases fitting TRBD1. The V gene end was trimmed by 0 bases and the J gene end by 7 bases; junction bases not matched to a gene: 13. The CDR3 contains 17 residues. Germline lookup yields CDR1 SGHRS and CDR2 YFSETQ. CDR3 in DNA: TGCGCCAGCAGCTTGGGGACAGGGGGTGGGACTCCCCAAGAGCAGTACTTC. Its protein is CASSLGTGGGTPQEQYF. The full variable domain, in which reference TRBV5-1 and TRBJ2-7 provide the parts outside the CDR3, is KAGVTQTPRYLIKTRGQQVTLSCSPISGHRSVSWYQQTPGQGLQFLFEYFSETQRNKGNFPGRFSGRQFSNSRSEMNVSTLELGDSALYLCASSLGTGGGTPQEQYFGPGTRLTVT.